This T cell receptor (beta chain) is drawn from a study of PD-L1 blockade in urothelial cancer. Looking at the study overall: Bladder-origin urothelial cancer in males covered about nine tenths of the roughly 30 patients. Blood analysis took place 3 weeks (second dose) and 6 weeks after treatment start.

The protocol was immunoSEQ multiplex PCR, while the TCRdb copy is restricted to in-frame clones and leaves out a portion. The table lists about 84,000 clones, 90% to 95% of them singletons. The CDR3 is 11 residues long. In germline, CDR1 is DFQATT, CDR2 SNEGSKA (reference sequence). Between the trimmed V and J ends, which lost 2 bases and 8 bases, there was a span of 9 bases. This TCR derives from a man aged 60 to 69 with urothelial cancer. Material: PBMCs, obtained around atezolizumab (anti-PD-L1) treatment. This chain joins TRBV20-1 and TRBJ1-1; a weak D match, TRBD1 (6 bases). The CDR3 DNA reads TGCAGTGCTAGACCCGACAGGGAAGCTTTCTTT. It is translated as CSARPDREAFF.